The 10 T cell receptor beta chains listed next were all sequenced from one sample in a study of T cell changes during pregnancy in multiple sclerosis. Profiled with immunoSEQ multiplex PCR; TCRdb holds only in-frame clones, not every one. The sample yields approximately 41,000 clones, roughly 89% seen once. The starting material was CD4+ T cells from peripheral blood mononuclear cells, obtained in the first trimester of pregnancy. These receptors originate from a female donor with multiple sclerosis, enrolled in a pregnancy study.

The rearrangement joins TRBV7-6 to TRBJ1-1; TRBD1 might be the D (5 bases). Trimming left V 1 base short and J 1 base short, with 7 bases between. The germline V gene has CDR1 SGHVS and CDR2 FNYEAQ. The CDR3 contains 14 residues. CDR3 protein: CASSLDQGNTEAFF. In DNA form, the CDR3 reads TGTGCCAGCAGCTTAGATCAGGGGAACACTGAAGCTTTCTTT.

The rearrangement links TRBV6-6 to TRBJ2-7; 9 bases align to TRBD1. The V gene end was trimmed by 2 bases and the J gene end by 3 bases; junction bases not matched to a gene: 2. CDR1 is MNHNY, CDR2 SVGAGI, per germline (reference sequence). The CDR3 loop spans 14 amino acids. Here the CDR3 reads CASSYGTGIYEQYF. DNA for the CDR3: TGTGCCAGCAGTTACGGGACAGGGATCTACGAGCAGTACTTC.

This chain uses TRBV5-1 with TRBJ2-3; perhaps TRBD1 as D (6 bases). V lost 5 bases and J 3 bases, leaving 16 bases between the germline ends. There are 15 residues in the CDR3. Germline V gene lookup returns CDR1 SGHRS and CDR2 YFSETQ. The CDR3 sequence is CASSLAGTWTDTQYF. The DNA for the CDR3 is TGCGCCAGCAGTTTAGCCGGGACATGGACAGATACGCAGTATTTT.

V and J are TRBV4-2 and TRBJ2-5; a possible D gene is TRBD1 (6 bases). There are 16 residues in the CDR3. In germline, CDR1 is LGHNA, CDR2 YNFKEQ. The germline V and J ends were trimmed by 3 bases and 2 bases, with 16 bases remaining between them. CDR3 DNA sequence: TGTGCCAGCAGCCACGCCCAGGGGTCCTCTCAAGAGACCCAGTACTTC. Translating gives CASSHAQGSSQETQYF.

V and J are TRBV28 and TRBJ1-4; 7 nucleotides match TRBD1. The CDR3 totals 12 residues. J was trimmed by 14 bases and V by 4 bases; bases with no gene match: 7. CDR1 is MDHEN and CDR2 is SYDVKM in the germline V gene. CDR3 DNA sequence: TGTGCCAGCAGTTCTCGGACAGGTGGGCTGTTTTTT. Residues: CASSSRTGGLFF.

The CDR3 loop is CASSTGISNQPQHF. In DNA, the CDR3 is TGTGCCAGCAGCACAGGGATTAGCAATCAGCCCCAGCATTTT. The chain has TRBV5-6 and TRBJ1-5; D is perhaps TRBD1 (6 bases). CDR3 size: 14 residues. The ends were cut back, 4 bases at V and 0 bases at J, with 8 bases in the middle. Per the germline V gene, CDR1 is SGHDT and CDR2 is YYEEEE.

This clone showed up just a few times. The chain recombines TRBV7-9 with TRBJ1-2; D gene ambiguous. Trimming left V 1 base short and J 8 bases short, with 8 bases between. The germline V gene encodes CDR1 SEHNR and CDR2 FQNEAQ (reference sequence). The CDR3 length is 12 residues. The CDR3: CASSLERLGYTF. CDR3 nucleotide sequence: TGTGCCAGCAGCTTAGAGAGGTTGGGCTACACCTTC. Full variable domain (outside the CDR3, taken from reference TRBV7-9 and TRBJ1-2): DTGVSQNPRHKITKRGQNVTFRCDPISEHNRLYWYRQTLGQGPEFLTYFQNEAQLEKSRLLSDRFSAERPKGSFSTLEIQRTEQGDSAMYLCASSLERLGYTFGSGTRLTVV.

This chain uses TRBV5-1 with TRBJ1-6; the D gene is possibly TRBD1 (5 bases). From germline, CDR1 is SGHRS and CDR2 YFSETQ. CDR3 length: 15 amino acids. The V and J ends lost 1 base and 3 bases respectively, with 8 bases between them. Written as DNA, the CDR3 is TGCGCCAGCAGCTTGCCAGGGAACTATAATTCACCCCTCCACTTT. As protein: CASSLPGNYNSPLHF.

The V call is TRBV5-1, the J call TRBJ2-7, with 8 bases lining up with TRBD1. V dropped 3 bases and J dropped 1; count of bases not matched to a gene: 6. This CDR3 comprises 15 residues. Germline CDR1 SGHRS, CDR2 YFSETQ. The CDR3 region is CASSWGDRTSYEQYF. Written as DNA, the CDR3 is TGCGCCAGCAGCTGGGGGGACAGGACTTCCTACGAGCAGTACTTC.

This CDR3 is CASSPTIDTQYF. CDR3 DNA sequence: TGCGCCAGCAGCCCAACTATCGATACGCAGTATTTT. The genes are TRBV5-1 and TRBJ2-3; D not certain. Germline V CDR1 and CDR2: SGHRS, YFSETQ. This CDR3 is built from 12 residues. V was trimmed by 4 bases and J by 6 bases, leaving 9 bases between them.